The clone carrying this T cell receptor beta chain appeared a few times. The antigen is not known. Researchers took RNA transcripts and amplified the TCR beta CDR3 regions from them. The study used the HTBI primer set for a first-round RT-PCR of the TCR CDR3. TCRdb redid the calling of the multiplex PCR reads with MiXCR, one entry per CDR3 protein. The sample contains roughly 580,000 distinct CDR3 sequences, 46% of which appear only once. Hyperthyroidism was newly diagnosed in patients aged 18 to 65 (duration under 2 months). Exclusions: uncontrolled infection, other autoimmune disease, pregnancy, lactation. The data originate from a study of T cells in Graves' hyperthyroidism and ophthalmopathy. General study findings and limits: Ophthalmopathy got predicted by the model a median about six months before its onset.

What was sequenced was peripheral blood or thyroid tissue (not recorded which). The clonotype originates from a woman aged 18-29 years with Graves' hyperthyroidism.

Here the CDR3 reads CASSIRTDYNSPLHF. DNA of the CDR3: TGTGCCAGTAGTATTCGGACAGACTATAATTCACCCCTCCACTTT. The gene calls are TRBV19 and TRBJ1-6; perhaps TRBD1 as D (6 bases). Trimming left V 3 bases short and J 3 bases short, with 9 bases between. Per germline, CDR1 LNHDA and CDR2 SQIVND (reference sequence). CDR3 length: 15 residues.